The clone carrying this T cell receptor beta chain came up a few times. Germline and genes here are mouse. The observed sequence ends 1 residue before the CDR3 terminus, with the missing tail filled in from the germline J gene. The time point: mouse harvest day 14 after allogeneic transplant. Mouse grafts combined 10^7 T-cell-depleted bone marrow cells with 10^6 splenic CD5+ T cells. This mouse GVHD model was MHC-mismatched B6 to BALB/c, profiled day 7 or 14. The data were taken from a study of tissue T cells after allogeneic stem cell transplantation. V lost 0 bases, J lost 3 bases, and 9 bases lay in between. Germline V gives CDR1 KGHPV, CDR2 FQNQEV (reference sequence). The CDR3 extends over 14 amino acids. Using immunoSEQ multiplex PCR, the repertoire was profiled, and TCRdb retains in-frame clones only, with some absent. This repertoire shows over 1,500 clones, 40% to 60% found once; its top ten account for 23%.

The origin of this receptor is a female BALB/c mouse given C57BL/6 T cells with graft-versus-host disease after an allogeneic hematopoietic cell transplant. The gene calls are TRBV26 and TRBJ2-7; unclear D gene. Material: lymph node tissue. CDR3 DNA (partial): TGTGCCAGCAGTCTGTCGTACAGTAACTATGAACAGTAC. Translation: CASSLSYSNYEQY. The whole CDR3 sequence reads CASSLSYSNYEQYF.